Listed below are T cell receptor beta chains from one sample, sequenced in a study of blood T cell repertoires in COVID-19. Repertoires were generated with immunoSEQ multiplex PCR, while TCRdb's copy carries only in-frame clones and drops some. There are 90,000 to 130,000 clones in the sample; around 79% occur only once, and roughly 16% lies in the top ten. What was sequenced was peripheral blood. Receptors originate from a woman of 80 years or more with active or convalescent COVID-19. CDR3s include the opening cysteine and the closing phenylalanine or tryptophan. The order of the fields is D gene, clone size, CDR3 length, J gene, V gene, CDR3 DNA, CDR3 protein. D genes are given only for firm matches. For some rows the clone size is stated as once, few or many, or as a class when expanded; others skip it.

d_gene: TRBD1
abundance: -
len: 15
j_gene: TRBJ1-4
v_gene: TRBV9
CDR3nt: TGTGCCAGCAGCGCCCGACAGGGTTTCGATGAAAAACTGTTTTTT
CDR3aa: CASSARQGFDEKLFF

d_gene: -
abundance: -
len: 13
j_gene: TRBJ2-2
v_gene: TRBV5-1
CDR3nt: TGCGCCAGCAGCATTCAGGGGTCCGGGGAGCTGTTTTTT
CDR3aa: CASSIQGSGELFF

d_gene: TRBD1
abundance: -
len: 16
j_gene: TRBJ2-1
v_gene: TRBV2
CDR3nt: TGTGCCAGCAGTCGAAGGACAGGAAAAGACTACAATGAGCAGTTCTTC
CDR3aa: CASSRRTGKDYNEQFF

d_gene: TRBD2
abundance: -
len: 14
j_gene: TRBJ2-3
v_gene: TRBV7-3
CDR3nt: TGTGCCAGCAGCTGGGCGGGAGGTCAAGATACGCAGTATTTT
CDR3aa: CASSWAGGQDTQYF

d_gene: TRBD1
abundance: few
len: 13
j_gene: TRBJ1-1
v_gene: TRBV2
CDR3nt: TGTGCCAGCAGCTCGGACAGGGCAACTGAAGCTTTCTTT
CDR3aa: CASSSDRATEAFF

d_gene: -
abundance: few
len: 14
j_gene: TRBJ1-6
v_gene: TRBV7-6
CDR3nt: TGTGCCAGCAGCTTGATGTCGGTGAATTCACCCCTCCACTTT
CDR3aa: CASSLMSVNSPLHF

d_gene: TRBD2
abundance: once
len: 17
j_gene: TRBJ2-1
v_gene: TRBV7-9
CDR3nt: TGTGCCAGCAGCTTAGGGCTAGCGGGAGTCTTAAGCAATGAGCAGTTCTTC
CDR3aa: CASSLGLAGVLSNEQFF

d_gene: -
abundance: -
len: 13
j_gene: TRBJ2-3
v_gene: TRBV5-1
CDR3nt: TGCGCCAGCAGCTTGGACATCACAGATACGCAGTATTTT
CDR3aa: CASSLDITDTQYF

d_gene: -
abundance: -
len: 14
j_gene: TRBJ2-3
v_gene: TRBV19
CDR3nt: TGTGCCAGTAGAGGGCTCCAAGGGGCAGATACGCAGTATTTT
CDR3aa: CASRGLQGADTQYF

d_gene: TRBD2
abundance: few
len: 17
j_gene: TRBJ2-1
v_gene: TRBV18
CDR3nt: TGTGCCAGCTCACCTCTGGCGGCGGGAGGGAAATACAATGAGCAGTTCTTC
CDR3aa: CASSPLAAGGKYNEQFF

d_gene: -
abundance: -
len: 17
j_gene: TRBJ2-1
v_gene: TRBV9
CDR3nt: TGTGCCAGCAGCGTAAGGGGAACTAGCCTCTCCTACAATGAGCAGTTCTTC
CDR3aa: CASSVRGTSLSYNEQFF

d_gene: TRBD2
abundance: -
len: 17
j_gene: TRBJ2-7
v_gene: TRBV5-4
CDR3nt: TGTGCCAGCAGCCAGGGACAAGGACTAGCGGGGGTCTACGAGCAGTACTTC
CDR3aa: CASSQGQGLAGVYEQYF

d_gene: -
abundance: few
len: 13
j_gene: TRBJ1-4
v_gene: TRBV5-1
CDR3nt: TGCGCCAGCAGAGCCGCGGCAAGTGAAAAACTGTTTTTT
CDR3aa: CASRAAASEKLFF

d_gene: TRBD2
abundance: once
len: 17
j_gene: TRBJ2-3
v_gene: TRBV5-6
CDR3nt: TGTGCCAGCAGCTTGACCCCACTAGCGGGAGTCACAGATACGCAGTATTTT
CDR3aa: CASSLTPLAGVTDTQYF

d_gene: -
abundance: -
len: 18
j_gene: TRBJ1-6
v_gene: TRBV2
CDR3nt: TGTGCCAGCAGTGGTGGAGGTTCCCTCTGGTCCTATAATTCACCCCTCCACTTT
CDR3aa: CASSGGGSLWSYNSPLHF

d_gene: -
abundance: -
len: 11
j_gene: TRBJ2-1
v_gene: TRBV5-6
CDR3nt: TGTGCCAGCAGCTGGAGGTTTGAGCAGTTCTTC
CDR3aa: CASSWRFEQFF

d_gene: -
abundance: -
len: 14
j_gene: TRBJ2-3
v_gene: TRBV7-3
CDR3nt: TGTGCCAGCAGCTTCACAGGACGCACAGATACGCAGTATTTT
CDR3aa: CASSFTGRTDTQYF

d_gene: TRBD1
abundance: -
len: 16
j_gene: TRBJ2-3
v_gene: TRBV6-1
CDR3nt: TGTGCCAGCAGTGAATGGACAGGGATTCCAGCAGATACGCAGTATTTT
CDR3aa: CASSEWTGIPADTQYF

d_gene: TRBD1
abundance: -
len: 13
j_gene: TRBJ2-1
v_gene: TRBV24-1
CDR3nt: TGTGCCACTCGGGACAGCTCCTACAATGAGCAGTTCTTC
CDR3aa: CATRDSSYNEQFF

d_gene: -
abundance: -
len: 12
j_gene: TRBJ2-3
v_gene: TRBV30
CDR3nt: TGTGCCTGGACCCCAGGGGCAGATACGCAGTATTTT
CDR3aa: CAWTPGADTQYF

d_gene: TRBD2
abundance: few
len: 17
j_gene: TRBJ2-3
v_gene: TRBV11-2
CDR3nt: TGTGCCAGCAGCTTAGTGTGGGGCGGGAGGGCCGGAGATACGCAGTATTTT
CDR3aa: CASSLVWGGRAGDTQYF

d_gene: TRBD1
abundance: -
len: 16
j_gene: TRBJ1-2
v_gene: TRBV7-9
CDR3nt: TGTGCCAGCAGCTCCCTAAACCGACAGGGCCTCTATGGCTACACCTTC
CDR3aa: CASSSLNRQGLYGYTF

d_gene: TRBD1
abundance: few
len: 15
j_gene: TRBJ1-3
v_gene: TRBV5-1
CDR3nt: TGCGCCAGCAGCTCGGGACAGGGCTCTGGAAACACCATATATTTT
CDR3aa: CASSSGQGSGNTIYF